A selection of T cell receptor beta chains follows, all from one sample in a study of blood T cell repertoires in COVID-19. Assay: immunoSEQ multiplex PCR; the TCRdb copy retains only in-frame clones and omits some. The repertoire includes around 230,000 clones, roughly 80% of them detected once, and around 8% sits in the top ten. The sample consisted of peripheral blood. The receptors stem from an elderly woman with acute or convalescent COVID-19. The CDR3 runs from the conserved cysteine through the conserved F or W. D genes are given only for firm matches. Clone size is stated in some rows and not others, as once, few, many or a class when expanded.

j_gene | v_gene | abundance | d_gene | CDR3aa | CDR3nt
TRBJ2-4 | TRBV6-4 | - | TRBD2 | CASSEPSGRLAKNIQYF | TGTGCCAGCAGTGAGCCCAGCGGGAGACTAGCCAAAAACATTCAGTACTTC
TRBJ2-7 | TRBV25-1 | - | TRBD2 | CASSATGLRQEQYF | TGTGCCAGCAGTGCGACGGGACTACGCCAGGAGCAGTACTTC
TRBJ1-4 | TRBV6-5 | - | TRBD1 | CASRQGLGEKLFF | TGTGCCAGCAGACAGGGGTTAGGCGAAAAACTGTTTTTT
TRBJ1-2 | TRBV28 | - | - | CASSPADGGNYGYTF | TGTGCCAGCAGTCCCGCCGACGGGGGTAACTATGGCTACACCTTC
TRBJ2-3 | TRBV5-4 | - | - | CASSFRGIYTDTQYF | TGTGCCAGCAGCTTTCGGGGGATTTACACAGATACGCAGTATTTT
TRBJ2-1 | TRBV2 | - | TRBD2 | CASKGALAGVGQFF | TGTGCCAGCAAGGGGGCACTAGCGGGAGTTGGGCAGTTCTTC
TRBJ2-5 | TRBV5-1 | - | - | CASSLYQETQYF | TGCGCCAGCAGCCTGTACCAAGAGACCCAGTACTTC
TRBJ2-3 | TRBV9 | - | - | CASSVTLEDTQYF | TGTGCCAGCAGCGTAACCTTGGAGGATACGCAGTATTTT
TRBJ1-1 | TRBV28 | few | - | CASSSGIEAFF | TGTGCCAGCAGTTCGGGGATCGAAGCTTTCTTT
TRBJ1-1 | TRBV4-2 | - | - | CASSQEGSRQNTEAFF | TGTGCCAGCAGCCAAGAAGGAAGCAGGCAGAACACTGAAGCTTTCTTT
TRBJ1-1 | TRBV5-1 | - | TRBD1 | CASSLGQGVVNTEAFF | TGCGCCAGCAGCCTCGGACAGGGGGTTGTGAACACTGAAGCTTTCTTT
TRBJ1-2 | TRBV27 | - | TRBD1 | CASSLFRGNGYTF | TGTGCCAGCAGCCTCTTCAGGGGGAATGGCTACACCTTC
TRBJ1-5 | TRBV6-1 | - | - | CASSEQGNQPQHF | TGTGCCAGCAGTGAACAGGGCAATCAGCCCCAGCATTTT
TRBJ2-5 | TRBV5-1 | - | TRBD2 | CASSWELAGAKETQYF | TGCGCCAGCAGCTGGGAATTAGCGGGGGCCAAAGAGACCCAGTACTTC
TRBJ1-4 | TRBV25-1 | - | - | CASRSTQGSTEKLFF | TGTGCCAGCAGAAGCACCCAGGGGTCTACCGAAAAACTGTTTTTT
TRBJ1-4 | TRBV19 | - | TRBD1 | CASSMQTGLYNEKLFF | TGTGCCAGTAGTATGCAGACAGGGCTGTACAATGAAAAACTGTTTTTT
TRBJ1-1 | TRBV12-3/TRBV12-4 | - | TRBD1 | CASSSQGHTEAFF | TGTGCCAGCAGTTCACAGGGGCACACTGAAGCTTTCTTT
TRBJ2-7 | TRBV5-6 | few | TRBD1 | CASSHYRTGSSYEQYF | TGTGCCAGCAGCCACTACCGGACAGGTTCCTCCTACGAGCAGTACTTC